Each of the 26 T cell receptor beta chains below was sequenced from the same sample in a study of chemoradiotherapy in HPV16-positive cancers. The table came from immunoSEQ multiplex PCR; TCRdb's copy has only in-frame clones and leaves some out. The sample includes several thousand clones, 88% seen only once; the top ten take more than 3%. Material: tumor tissue, obtained from a patient who underwent chemoradiotherapy. Every receptor here comes from a human donor with HPV-associated anogenital cancer.

This chain connects TRBV4-1 to TRBJ2-3, with D possibly matching TRBD2 (6 bases). The germline V gene encodes CDR1 MGHRA and CDR2 YSYEKL. The CDR3 extends over 17 amino acids. Trimming took 1 base from V and 6 from J, leaving 20 bases between them. The CDR3 protein is CASSQGSGRTRGDTQYF. CDR3 in DNA: TGCGCCAGCAGCCAAGGGTCTGGGAGGACCAGAGGGGATACGCAGTATTTT.

V gene TRBV5-4 combines with J gene TRBJ2-5; 7 bases map to TRBD2. Germline values: CDR1 SGHNT, CDR2 YYREEE (reference sequence). This CDR3 comprises 19 residues. Unmatched junction bases numbered 23, after V lost 4 bases and J lost 5 bases. The CDR3 protein is CASSLHPGLPNTAEETQYF. CDR3 nucleotide sequence: TGTGCCAGCAGCCTACATCCGGGACTACCTAACACCGCCGAGGAGACCCAGTACTTC. Variable domain in full (rest from reference TRBV5-4 and TRBJ2-5): ETGVTQSPTHLIKTRGQQVTLRCSSQSGHNTVSWYQQALGQGPQFIFQYYREEENGRGNFPPRFSGLQFPNYSSELNVNALELDDSALYLCASSLHPGLPNTAEETQYFGPGTRLLVL.

The chain couples TRBV5-5 to TRBJ2-5; the D gene is possibly TRBD2 (5 bases). Trimming removed 2 bases from V and 2 bases from J, with 7 bases in between. The CDR3 has 13 amino acids. CDR1 is SGHKS and CDR2 is YYEKEE in the germline V gene (reference sequence). CDR3 residues: CASSLAVQETQYF. CDR3 DNA: TGTGCCAGCAGCTTAGCGGTTCAAGAGACCCAGTACTTC.

This chain uses TRBV7-3 with TRBJ2-1; 7 nucleotides align to TRBD2. V lost 5 bases to trimming and J lost 4 bases; unmatched junction nucleotides: 11. This CDR3 is built from 16 residues. CDR1 is SGHTA and CDR2 is FQGTGA in the germline V gene. The CDR3 region has the DNA TGTGCCAGCAGCCAACAGACTAGCTCCTTATACAATGAGCAGTTCTTC. It is translated as CASSQQTSSLYNEQFF. The full variable domain, in which reference TRBV7-3 and TRBJ2-1 provide the parts outside the CDR3, is GAGVSQTPSNKVTEKGKYVELRCDPISGHTALYWYRQSLGQGPEFLIYFQGTGAADDSGLPNDRFFAVRPEGSVSTLKIQRTERGDSAVYLCASSQQTSSLYNEQFFGPGTRLTVL.

In this sample, this clone turned up once. The chain couples TRBV5-5 to TRBJ1-1; D is uncertain. The ends were cut back, 1 base at V and 1 base at J, with 8 bases in the middle. Germline V gene sequence: CDR1 SGHKS, CDR2 YYEKEE (reference sequence). The CDR3 covers 14 residues. The CDR3 DNA sequence: TGTGCCAGCAGCTTGCTTTGGCAGAACACTGAAGCTTTCTTT. It encodes CASSLLWQNTEAFF.

The chain is built from TRBV11-3 and TRBJ2-1; a possible D gene is TRBD1 (6 bases). V lost 2 bases and J 6 bases, leaving 14 bases between the germline ends. The V gene's germline CDR1 is SGHNT and CDR2 YENEEA. The CDR3 is 15 residues long. The DNA for the CDR3 is TGTGCCAGCAGCTTACAGGGGTCAGACCCCAATGAGCAGTTCTTC. It is translated as CASSLQGSDPNEQFF.

The chain uses TRBV27 and TRBJ2-3, with D possibly matching TRBD2 (5 bases). V was pared by 6 bases and J by 3 bases, with 10 bases between. The CDR3 runs 13 residues. The germline V gene encodes CDR1 MNHEY and CDR2 SMNVEV (reference sequence). CDR3 sequence: CASSLGVTDTQYF. In nucleotides, the CDR3 is TGTGCCAGCAGCCTCGGGGTGACAGATACGCAGTATTTT.

J is TRBJ1-4 and V is TRBV25-1, with D tentatively TRBD1 (5 bases). Germline CDR1 and CDR2: MGHDK and SYGVNS. V shed 1 base and J shed 7 bases, with 13 bases lying between them. CDR3 length equals 15 residues. The CDR3 region has the DNA TGTGCCAGCAGTGAATTCGGACCAGGGCCTGAAAAACTGTTTTTT. Residues: CASSEFGPGPEKLFF.

The chain couples TRBV4-1 to TRBJ2-1; 7 positions match TRBD2. This CDR3 region has 13 residues. V shed 4 bases, J shed 6 bases, and the junction held 3 bases outside the gene matches. From germline, CDR1 is MGHRA and CDR2 YSYEKL. The CDR3 DNA reads TGCGCCAGCAGCCCCCCTAGCGGCAATGAGCAGTTCTTC. Its translation is CASSPPSGNEQFF.

The rearrangement uses TRBV4-2 and TRBJ2-7, with D maybe TRBD2 (6 bases). This CDR3 is built from 17 residues. CDR1 and CDR2 (germline): LGHNA, YNFKEQ. V was pared by 0 bases and J by 5 bases, with 20 bases between. The CDR3 nucleotides are TGTGCCAGCAGCCAAGAGGCGTTAGGGACTTTTAGCAACGAGCAGTACTTC. Amino acids: CASSQEALGTFSNEQYF.

The chain combines TRBV11-2 with TRBJ2-5; D tentatively reads TRBD1 or TRBD2 (5 bases each). Trimming stripped 2 bases from V and 4 bases from J, with 17 bases between. The germline V gene has CDR1 SGHAT and CDR2 FQNNGV. There are 16 residues in the CDR3. The CDR3 region is CASSLTGTGSPETQYF. CDR3 sequence (DNA): TGTGCCAGCAGCTTAACCGGGACCGGGTCTCCAGAGACCCAGTACTTC.

The chain links TRBV18 to TRBJ1-1; D perhaps matches TRBD1 (6 bases). The CDR3 contains 17 residues. Trimming cost V 2 bases and J 1 base, with 17 bases left between them. The germline V gene encodes CDR1 KGHSH and CDR2 LQKENI. The CDR3 protein is CASSPSPLGASNTEAFF. The CDR3 region has the DNA TGTGCCAGCTCACCAAGCCCCTTGGGGGCGTCGAACACTGAAGCTTTCTTT.

The chain joins TRBV27 to TRBJ1-2; no definite D call. Germline values: CDR1 MNHEY, CDR2 SMNVEV (reference sequence). This CDR3 has 14 amino acids. Trimming took 6 bases from V and 7 from J, leaving 18 bases between them. The CDR3 spells CASRPTGEMGGYTF. The DNA of the CDR3 is TGTGCCAGCAGACCCACCGGGGAAATGGGTGGCTACACCTTC.

The genes are TRBV29-1 and TRBJ1-2; weak D call: TRBD1 (6 bases). The CDR3 has 17 residues. The V end lost 3 bases, the J end lost 3 bases, and 23 bases lay between the germline ends. The germline V gene encodes CDR1 SQVTM and CDR2 ANQGSEA. CDR3: CSVECRGDRRKDYGYTF. In DNA, the CDR3 is TGCAGCGTTGAGTGCAGGGGCGATCGAAGAAAAGACTATGGCTACACCTTC.

This chain connects TRBV18 to TRBJ2-7; D assignment may be TRBD1 or TRBD2 (5 bases each). In germline, CDR1 is KGHSH, CDR2 LQKENI. There are 15 residues in the CDR3. The germline V and J ends were trimmed by 4 bases and 4 bases, with 17 bases remaining between them. The CDR3 sequence is CASSRYVRGSYEQYF. The CDR3 region has the DNA TGTGCCAGCTCACGATACGTCCGGGGCTCTTACGAGCAGTACTTC.

This clone has just a few counts. The V and J genes are TRBV15 and TRBJ2-3, with 7 bases that match TRBD2. CDR1 LNHNV and CDR2 YYDKDF come from the germline V gene (reference sequence). The length of the CDR3 is 15 residues. With V trimmed by 3 bases and J by 4 bases, 7 bases remained unmatched. The CDR3 nucleotides are TGTGCCACCAGCAGGGCAGCGGGAATAGCAGATACGCAGTATTTT. Translating it yields CATSRAAGIADTQYF.

V usage is TRBV5-1 and J usage is TRBJ2-1; D remains ambiguous. Trimming took 4 bases from V and 0 from J, leaving 11 bases between them. The CDR3 totals 15 residues. Germline V lookup: CDR1 SGHRS, CDR2 YFSETQ. The CDR3: CASSLGPSSYNEQFF. CDR3 DNA: TGCGCCAGCAGCCTGGGTCCTTCCTCCTACAATGAGCAGTTCTTC.

This clone showed up just once. The chain joins TRBV2 to TRBJ2-1, with TRBD1 as a possible D gene (6 bases). CDR3 length: 14 residues. Trimming shortened V by 7 bases and J by 2 bases, and 12 bases separated the two germline ends. Germline-derived CDR1 and CDR2 are SNHLY and FYNNEI. This chain's CDR3 is CASNQGFTYNEQFF. The CDR3 nucleotides read TGTGCCAGCAACCAGGGGTTTACCTACAATGAGCAGTTCTTC.

Written as DNA, the CDR3 is TGTGCCAGCAGCAAGCTTCGTCGAGAGGGGGCGCACGCTGAAGCTTTCTTT. This sequence encodes CASSKLRREGAHAEAFF. V gene TRBV21-1 combines with J gene TRBJ1-1; the DNA was not used to check the table's D call, TRBD1. TRBV21-1 corresponds to a pseudogene. This CDR3 is 17 amino acids long.

The rearrangement uses TRBV11-3 and TRBJ1-1, with D maybe TRBD1 (5 bases). Trimming removed 5 bases from V and 1 base from J, with 14 bases in between. Germline-derived CDR1 and CDR2 are SGHNT and YENEEA. This CDR3 region has 15 residues. The CDR3 is CASSPGETGNTEAFF. CDR3 coding DNA: TGTGCCAGCAGCCCCGGGGAAACAGGGAACACTGAAGCTTTCTTT.

This chain joins TRBV5-5 and TRBJ1-1, with TRBD1 identical over 10 bases. CDR1 and CDR2 from the germline V gene are SGHKS and YYEKEE (reference sequence). V lost 2 bases and J lost 4; bases outside the gene matches: 5. The CDR3 covers 15 residues. The CDR3 region has the DNA TGTGCCAGCAGCTTCCAAGGACAGGGGGTCACTGAAGCTTTCTTT. It encodes CASSFQGQGVTEAFF.

V gene TRBV15 combines with J gene TRBJ2-7; 12 nucleotides line up with TRBD2. Germline loops: CDR1 LNHNV, CDR2 YYDKDF (reference sequence). Germline trimming cut 3 bases from V and 2 bases from J; bases unmatched to any gene: 5. The CDR3 covers 16 residues. The CDR3 loop reads CATSSGTSGGPYEQYF. The CDR3 nucleotides are TGTGCCACCAGCAGCGGAACTAGCGGGGGGCCCTACGAGCAGTACTTC. Full variable domain (remainder filled in from reference TRBV15 and TRBJ2-7): DAMVIQNPRYQVTQFGKPVTLSCSQTLNHNVMYWYQQKSSQAPKLLFHYYDKDFNNEADTPDNFQSRRPNTSFCFLDIRSPGLGDTAMYLCATSSGTSGGPYEQYFGPGTRLTVT.

The chain has TRBV4-2 and TRBJ1-5, with D maybe TRBD1 (5 bases). There are 14 residues in the CDR3. Germline assignment: CDR1 LGHNA and CDR2 YNFKEQ. V lost 4 bases and J 4 bases, leaving 11 bases between the germline ends. The CDR3 is CASSPGPINQPQHF. The DNA for the CDR3 is TGTGCCAGCAGCCCGGGACCGATAAATCAGCCCCAGCATTTT.

V gene TRBV5-1 combines with J gene TRBJ2-2; D possibly corresponds to TRBD2 (5 bases). Germline CDR1 is SGHRS and CDR2 is YFSETQ. With 1 base removed from V and 7 bases from J, the gap between germline ends came to 14 bases. The CDR3 is made up of 15 amino acids. The CDR3 region is CASSLSGVNGGELFF. The CDR3 DNA is TGCGCCAGCAGCTTGTCCGGGGTTAACGGCGGGGAGCTGTTTTTT.

The chain is built from TRBV5-1 and TRBJ1-3; no firm D call. Germline values: CDR1 SGHRS, CDR2 YFSETQ. The CDR3 contains 15 residues. V lost 4 bases and J lost 3, with 14 bases in between. The CDR3 sequence is CASSMDPRHGNTIYF. The CDR3 DNA reads TGCGCCAGCAGCATGGACCCCCGACATGGAAACACCATATATTTT.

The J gene is TRBJ2-1, the V gene TRBV6-6; weak D call: TRBD1 (5 bases). This CDR3 contains 13 residues. CDR1 and CDR2 from the germline V gene are MNHNY and SVGAGI (reference sequence). Trimming cost V 6 bases and J 4 bases, with 10 bases left between them. For the CDR3, the DNA is TGTGCCAGCAGATCCACAGGATACAATGAGCAGTTCTTC. It is translated as CASRSTGYNEQFF.